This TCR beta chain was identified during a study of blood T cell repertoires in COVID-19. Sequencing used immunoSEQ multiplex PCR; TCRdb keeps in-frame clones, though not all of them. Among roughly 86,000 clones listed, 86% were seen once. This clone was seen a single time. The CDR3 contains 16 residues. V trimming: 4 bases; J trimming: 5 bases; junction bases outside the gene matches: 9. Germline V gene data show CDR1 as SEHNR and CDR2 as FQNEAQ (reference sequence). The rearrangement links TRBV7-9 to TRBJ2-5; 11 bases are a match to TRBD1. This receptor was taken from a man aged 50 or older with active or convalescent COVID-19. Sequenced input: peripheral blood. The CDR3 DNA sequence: TGTGCCAGCAGCTCCGGGACAGGGGGTTTCGGGGAGACCCAGTACTTC. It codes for CASSSGTGGFGETQYF.